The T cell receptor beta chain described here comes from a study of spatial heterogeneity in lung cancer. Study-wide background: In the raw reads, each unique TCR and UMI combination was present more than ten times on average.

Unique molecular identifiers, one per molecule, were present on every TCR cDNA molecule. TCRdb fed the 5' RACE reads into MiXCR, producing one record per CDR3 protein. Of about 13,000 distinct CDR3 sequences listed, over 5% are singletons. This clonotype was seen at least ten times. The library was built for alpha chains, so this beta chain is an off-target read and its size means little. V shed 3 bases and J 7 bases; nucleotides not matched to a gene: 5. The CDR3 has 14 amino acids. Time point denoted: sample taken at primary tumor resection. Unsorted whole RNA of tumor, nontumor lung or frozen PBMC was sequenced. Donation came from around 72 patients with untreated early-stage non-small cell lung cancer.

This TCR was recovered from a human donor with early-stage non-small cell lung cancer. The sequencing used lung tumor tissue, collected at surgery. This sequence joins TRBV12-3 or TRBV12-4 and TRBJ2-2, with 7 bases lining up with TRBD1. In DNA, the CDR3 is TGTGCCAGCAGTTTGGGACCAGGGGGCGGGGAGCTGTTTTTT. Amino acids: CASSLGPGGGELFF.